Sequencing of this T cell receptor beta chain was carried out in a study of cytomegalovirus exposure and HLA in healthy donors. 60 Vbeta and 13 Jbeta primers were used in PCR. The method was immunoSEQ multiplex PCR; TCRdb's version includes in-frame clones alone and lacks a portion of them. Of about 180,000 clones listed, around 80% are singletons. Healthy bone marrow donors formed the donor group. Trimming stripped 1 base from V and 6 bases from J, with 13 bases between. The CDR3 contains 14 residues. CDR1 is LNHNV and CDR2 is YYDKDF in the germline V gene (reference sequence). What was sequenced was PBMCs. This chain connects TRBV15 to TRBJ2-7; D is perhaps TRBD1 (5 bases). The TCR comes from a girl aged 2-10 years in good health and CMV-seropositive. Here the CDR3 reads CATSRGGASGEQYF. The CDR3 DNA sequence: TGTGCCACCAGCAGAGGGGGCGCGTCGGGCGAGCAGTACTTC.